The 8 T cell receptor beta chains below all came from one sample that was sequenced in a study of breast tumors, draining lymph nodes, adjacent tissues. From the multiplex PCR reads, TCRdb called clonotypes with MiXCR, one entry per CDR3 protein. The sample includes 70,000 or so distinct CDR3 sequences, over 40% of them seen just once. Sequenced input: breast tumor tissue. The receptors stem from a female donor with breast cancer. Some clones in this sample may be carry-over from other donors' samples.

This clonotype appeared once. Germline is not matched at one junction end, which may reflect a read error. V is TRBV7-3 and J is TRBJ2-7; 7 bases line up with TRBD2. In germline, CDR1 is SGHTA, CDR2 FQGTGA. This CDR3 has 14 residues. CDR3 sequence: CASSLAGDLVNTNF. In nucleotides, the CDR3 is TGTGCCAGCAGCTTAGCGGGAGATCTCGTCAACACGAACTTC.

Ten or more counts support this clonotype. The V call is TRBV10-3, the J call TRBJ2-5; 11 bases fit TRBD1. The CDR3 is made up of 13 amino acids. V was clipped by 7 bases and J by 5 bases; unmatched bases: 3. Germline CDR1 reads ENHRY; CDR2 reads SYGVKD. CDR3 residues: CAITRDRGETQYF. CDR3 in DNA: TGTGCCATCACCAGGGACAGGGGGGAGACCCAGTACTTC.

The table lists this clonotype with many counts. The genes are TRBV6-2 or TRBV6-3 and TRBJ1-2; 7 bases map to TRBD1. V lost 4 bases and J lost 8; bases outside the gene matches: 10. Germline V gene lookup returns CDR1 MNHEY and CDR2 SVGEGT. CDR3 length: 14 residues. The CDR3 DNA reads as TGTGCCAGCAGTTTTCGCAGACAGGGCGACGGCTACACCTTC. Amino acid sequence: CASSFRRQGDGYTF.

CDR3 DNA sequence: TGTGCCACCAGCAGCTGGACAGGGGGCTCCTATAATTCACCCCTCCACTTT. Translating it yields CATSSWTGGSYNSPLHF. The chain is built from TRBV15 and TRBJ1-6, with 10 bases identical to TRBD1. The CDR3 has 17 residues. Germline V lookup: CDR1 LNHNV, CDR2 YYDKDF (reference sequence). With 3 bases clipped from V and 0 bases from J, the junction kept 2 bases outside the gene matches.

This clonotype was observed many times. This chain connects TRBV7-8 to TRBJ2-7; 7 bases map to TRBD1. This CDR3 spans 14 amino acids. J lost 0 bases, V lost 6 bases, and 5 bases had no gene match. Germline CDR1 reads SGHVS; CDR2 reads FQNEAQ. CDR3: CASRGTAISYEQYF. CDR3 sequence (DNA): TGTGCCAGCAGAGGGACAGCCATCTCCTACGAGCAGTACTTC.

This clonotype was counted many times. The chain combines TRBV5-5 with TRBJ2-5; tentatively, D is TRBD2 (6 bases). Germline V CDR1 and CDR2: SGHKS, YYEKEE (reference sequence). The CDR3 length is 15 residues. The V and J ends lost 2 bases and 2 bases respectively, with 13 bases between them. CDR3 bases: TGTGCCAGCAGCTTCGGCGGGGCGGCACAAGAGACCCAGTACTTC. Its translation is CASSFGGAAQETQYF. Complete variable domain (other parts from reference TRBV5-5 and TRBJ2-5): DAGVTQSPTHLIKTRGQQVTLRCSPISGHKSVSWYQQVLGQGPQFIFQYYEKEERGRGNFPDRFSARQFPNYSSELNVNALLLGDSALYLCASSFGGAAQETQYFGPGTRLLVL.

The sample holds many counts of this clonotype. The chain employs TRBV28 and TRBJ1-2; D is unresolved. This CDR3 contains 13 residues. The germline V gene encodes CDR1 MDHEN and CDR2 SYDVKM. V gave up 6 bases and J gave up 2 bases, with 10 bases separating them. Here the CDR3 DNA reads TGTGCCAGCAGCCTCCCTCAGAACTATGGCTACACCTTC. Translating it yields CASSLPQNYGYTF.

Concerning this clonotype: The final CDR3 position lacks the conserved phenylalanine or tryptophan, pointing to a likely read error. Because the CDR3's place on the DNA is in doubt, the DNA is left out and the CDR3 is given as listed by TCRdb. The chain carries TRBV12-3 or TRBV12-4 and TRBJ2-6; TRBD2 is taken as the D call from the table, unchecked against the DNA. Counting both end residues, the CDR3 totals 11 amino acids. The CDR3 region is CASSPDGRGTS.